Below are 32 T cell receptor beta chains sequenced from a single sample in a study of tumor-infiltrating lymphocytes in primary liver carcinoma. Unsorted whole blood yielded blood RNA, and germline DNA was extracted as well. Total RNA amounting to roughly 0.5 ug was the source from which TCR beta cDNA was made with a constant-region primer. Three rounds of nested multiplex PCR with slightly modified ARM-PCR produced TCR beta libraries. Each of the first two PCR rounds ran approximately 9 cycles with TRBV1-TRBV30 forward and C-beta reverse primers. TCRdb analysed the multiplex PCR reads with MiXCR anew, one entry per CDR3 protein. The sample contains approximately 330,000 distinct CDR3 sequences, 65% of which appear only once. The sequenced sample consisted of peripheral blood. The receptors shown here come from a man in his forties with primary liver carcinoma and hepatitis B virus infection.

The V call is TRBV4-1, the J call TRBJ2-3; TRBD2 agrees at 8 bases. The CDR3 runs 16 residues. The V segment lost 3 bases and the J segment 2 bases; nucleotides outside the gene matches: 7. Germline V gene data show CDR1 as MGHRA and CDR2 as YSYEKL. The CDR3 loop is CASSQGAGGSTDTQYF. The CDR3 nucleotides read TGCGCCAGCAGCCAGGGGGCGGGGGGATCCACAGATACGCAGTATTTT.

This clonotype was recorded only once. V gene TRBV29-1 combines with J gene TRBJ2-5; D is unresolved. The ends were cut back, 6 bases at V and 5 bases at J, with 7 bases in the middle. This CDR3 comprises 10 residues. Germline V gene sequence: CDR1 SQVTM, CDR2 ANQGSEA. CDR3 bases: TGCAGCGTCGTCACCGAGACCCAGTACTTC. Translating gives CSVVTETQYF.

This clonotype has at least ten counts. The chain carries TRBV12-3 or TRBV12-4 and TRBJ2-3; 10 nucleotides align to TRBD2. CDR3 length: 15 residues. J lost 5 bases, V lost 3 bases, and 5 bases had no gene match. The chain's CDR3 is CASSLVAGGRDTQYF. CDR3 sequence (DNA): TGTGCCAGCAGTTTGGTAGCGGGAGGCCGAGATACGCAGTATTTT.

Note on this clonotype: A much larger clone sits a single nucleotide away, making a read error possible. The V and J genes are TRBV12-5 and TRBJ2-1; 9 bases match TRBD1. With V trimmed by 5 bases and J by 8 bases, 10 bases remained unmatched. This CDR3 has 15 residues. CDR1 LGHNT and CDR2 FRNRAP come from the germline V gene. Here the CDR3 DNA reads TGTGCTAGTGGTCCAGGGACAGGGATCAGGGATGAGCAGTTCTTC. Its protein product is CASGPGTGIRDEQFF.

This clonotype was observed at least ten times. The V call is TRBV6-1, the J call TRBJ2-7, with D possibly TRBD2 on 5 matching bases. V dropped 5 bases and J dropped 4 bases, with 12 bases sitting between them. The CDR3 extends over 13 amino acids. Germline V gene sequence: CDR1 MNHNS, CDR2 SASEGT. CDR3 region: CASSSTTGYEQYF. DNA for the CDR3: TGTGCCAGCAGTTCGACGACGGGATACGAGCAGTACTTC.

The CDR3 DNA reads TGCGCCAGCAGCTTGTTGGGGGCTAGCACAGATACGCAGTATTTT. Amino acid sequence: CASSLLGASTDTQYF. This sequence joins TRBV5-1 and TRBJ2-3; D may be TRBD1 (6 bases). The germline CDR1 and CDR2 sequences are SGHRS and YFSETQ. Trimming took off 1 base at V and 0 bases at J, with 9 bases between the two ends. This CDR3 is 15 amino acids long.

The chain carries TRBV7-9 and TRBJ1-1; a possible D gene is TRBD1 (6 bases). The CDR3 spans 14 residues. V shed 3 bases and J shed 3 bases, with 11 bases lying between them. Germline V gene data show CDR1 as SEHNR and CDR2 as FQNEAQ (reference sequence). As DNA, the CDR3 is TGTGCCAGCAGCTTCCGGGACACCGACACTGAAGCTTTCTTT. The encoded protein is CASSFRDTDTEAFF.

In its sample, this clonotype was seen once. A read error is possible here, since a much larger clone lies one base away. For the CDR3, the DNA is TGCGCCAGCAGCCTTCGCACAGAGGGCACAGATACGCAGTATTTT. Translated: CASSLRTEGTDTQYF. The chain links TRBV4-3 to TRBJ2-3; no clear D. The CDR3 runs 15 residues. Germline values: CDR1 LGHNA, CDR2 YSLEER. V lost 4 bases, J lost 1 base, and 12 bases lay in between.

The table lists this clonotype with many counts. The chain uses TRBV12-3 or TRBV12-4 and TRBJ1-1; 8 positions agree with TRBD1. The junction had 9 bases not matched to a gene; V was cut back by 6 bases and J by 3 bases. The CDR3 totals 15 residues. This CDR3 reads CASRRTGRGYTEAFF. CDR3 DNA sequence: TGTGCCAGCAGACGGACAGGGAGGGGGTACACTGAAGCTTTCTTT.

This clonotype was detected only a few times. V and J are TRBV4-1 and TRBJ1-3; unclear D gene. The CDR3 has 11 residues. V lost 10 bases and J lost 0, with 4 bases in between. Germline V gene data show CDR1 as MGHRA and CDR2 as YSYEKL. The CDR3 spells CATHSGNTIYF. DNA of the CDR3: TGCGCCACCCACTCTGGAAACACCATATATTTT.

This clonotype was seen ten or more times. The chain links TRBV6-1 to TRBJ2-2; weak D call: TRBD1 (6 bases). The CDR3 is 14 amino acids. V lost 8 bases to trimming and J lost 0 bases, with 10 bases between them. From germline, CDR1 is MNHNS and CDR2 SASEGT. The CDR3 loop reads CASLGQPNTGELFF. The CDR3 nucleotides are TGTGCCAGCCTAGGACAGCCGAACACCGGGGAGCTGTTTTTT.

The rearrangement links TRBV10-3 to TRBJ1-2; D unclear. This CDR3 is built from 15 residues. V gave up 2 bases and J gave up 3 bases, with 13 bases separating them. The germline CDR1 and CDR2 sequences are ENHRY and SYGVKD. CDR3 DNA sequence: TGTGCCATCAGTGAGAGGCCAGAGGCTGACTATGGCTACACCTTC. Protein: CAISERPEADYGYTF.

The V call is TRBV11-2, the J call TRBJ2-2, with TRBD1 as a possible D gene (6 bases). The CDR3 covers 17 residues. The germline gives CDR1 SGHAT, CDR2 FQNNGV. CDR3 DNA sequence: TGTGAAAGCAGCCAGCCGGGACACCGAACGAACACCGGGGAGCTGTTTTTT. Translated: CESSQPGHRTNTGELFF.

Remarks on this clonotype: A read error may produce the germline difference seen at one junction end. CDR3 bases: TGTGCCAGTAGCTTCAAGGGGGGTGGAGAAAAACTGTTTTTT. Its protein product is CASSFKGGGEKLFF. The chain combines TRBV11-2 with TRBJ1-4; D might be TRBD1 (6 bases). The CDR3 has 14 amino acids. Germline CDR1 reads SGHAT; CDR2 reads FQNNGV.

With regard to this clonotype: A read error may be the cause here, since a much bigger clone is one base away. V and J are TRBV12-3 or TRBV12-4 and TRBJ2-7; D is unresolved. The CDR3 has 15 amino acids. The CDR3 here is CASSFSPPSSYEQHF. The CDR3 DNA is TGTGCCAGCAGTTTCTCCCCTCCGAGCTCCTACGAGCAGCACTTC.

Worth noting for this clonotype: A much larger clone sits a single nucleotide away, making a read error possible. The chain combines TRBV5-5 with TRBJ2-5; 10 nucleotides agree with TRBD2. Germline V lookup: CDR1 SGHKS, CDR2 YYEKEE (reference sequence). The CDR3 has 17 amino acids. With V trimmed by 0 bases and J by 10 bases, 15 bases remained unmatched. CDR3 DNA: TGTGCCAGCAGCTTGGCGGCTAGCGGGAGTCTGGTTCAGATCCAGTACTTC. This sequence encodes CASSLAASGSLVQIQYF.

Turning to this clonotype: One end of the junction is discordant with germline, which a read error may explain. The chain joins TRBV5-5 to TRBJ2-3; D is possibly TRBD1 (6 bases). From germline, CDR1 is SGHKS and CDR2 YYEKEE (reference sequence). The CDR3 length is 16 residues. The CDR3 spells CGSSLAPGHSTDTQYF. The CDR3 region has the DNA TGTGGCAGCAGCTTGGCACCGGGACACAGCACAGATACGCAGTATTTT.

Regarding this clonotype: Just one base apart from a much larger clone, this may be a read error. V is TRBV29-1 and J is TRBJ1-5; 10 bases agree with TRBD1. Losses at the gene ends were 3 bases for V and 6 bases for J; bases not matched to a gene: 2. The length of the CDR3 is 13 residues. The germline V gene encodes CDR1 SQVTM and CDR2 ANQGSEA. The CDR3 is CSVETGGSQPQHF. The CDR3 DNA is TGCAGCGTTGAGACAGGGGGCAGTCAGCCCCAGCATTTT.

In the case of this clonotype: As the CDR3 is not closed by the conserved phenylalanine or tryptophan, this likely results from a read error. CDR3 bases: TGTGCCAGCAGCCTGGGACTAGCGGGAGATAGCTCCTACAATGGGCAGTTCTTA. The encoded protein is CASSLGLAGDSSYNGQFL. V usage is TRBV11-3 and J usage is TRBJ2-1, with 14 bases fitting TRBD2. This CDR3 is 18 amino acids long. CDR1 SGHNT and CDR2 YENEEA come from the germline V gene.

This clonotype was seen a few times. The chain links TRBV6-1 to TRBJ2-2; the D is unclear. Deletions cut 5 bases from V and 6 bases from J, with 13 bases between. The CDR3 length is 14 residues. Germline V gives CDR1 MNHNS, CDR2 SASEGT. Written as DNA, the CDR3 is TGTGCCAGCAGTACGGACGGGTTTGCCGGGGAGCTGTTTTTT. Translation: CASSTDGFAGELFF.

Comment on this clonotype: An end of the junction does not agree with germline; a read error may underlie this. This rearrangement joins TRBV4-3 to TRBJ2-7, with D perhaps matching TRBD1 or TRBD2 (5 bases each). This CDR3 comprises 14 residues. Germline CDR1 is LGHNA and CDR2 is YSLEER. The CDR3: CASSRGRTSYEHYF. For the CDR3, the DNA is TGCGCCAGCAGCCGGGGACGGACCTCCTACGAGCACTACTTC.

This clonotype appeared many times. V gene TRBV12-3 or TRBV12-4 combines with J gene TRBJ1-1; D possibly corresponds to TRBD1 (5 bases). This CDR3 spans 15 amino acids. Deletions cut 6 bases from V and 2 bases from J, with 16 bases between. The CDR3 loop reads CASSPLGARNTEAFF. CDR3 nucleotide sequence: TGTGCCAGCAGCCCCCTTGGGGCTCGCAACACTGAAGCTTTCTTT.

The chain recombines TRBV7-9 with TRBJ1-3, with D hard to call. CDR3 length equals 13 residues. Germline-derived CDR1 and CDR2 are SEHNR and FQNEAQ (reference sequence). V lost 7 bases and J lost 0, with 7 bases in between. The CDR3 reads CASNKFSGNTIYF. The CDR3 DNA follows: TGTGCCAGCAACAAGTTCTCTGGAAACACCATATATTTT.

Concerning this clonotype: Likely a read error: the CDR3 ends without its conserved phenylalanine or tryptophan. CDR3 amino acids: CASSLGSEQFL. The CDR3, as DNA: TGTGCCAGCAGCTTAGGGTCCGAGCAGTTCCTC. The chain is built from TRBV7-8 and TRBJ2-1; no reliable D call. Germline V gene lookup returns CDR1 SGHVS and CDR2 FQNEAQ. The CDR3 is made up of 11 amino acids. V was trimmed by 1 base and J by 10 bases, leaving 5 bases between them.

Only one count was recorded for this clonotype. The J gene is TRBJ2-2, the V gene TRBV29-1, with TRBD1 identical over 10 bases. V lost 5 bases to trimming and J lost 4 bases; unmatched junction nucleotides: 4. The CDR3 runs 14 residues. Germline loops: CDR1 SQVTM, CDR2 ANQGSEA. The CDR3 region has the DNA TGCAGCGTTTCGGGACAGGGGTTCACCGGGGAGCTGTTTTTT. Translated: CSVSGQGFTGELFF.

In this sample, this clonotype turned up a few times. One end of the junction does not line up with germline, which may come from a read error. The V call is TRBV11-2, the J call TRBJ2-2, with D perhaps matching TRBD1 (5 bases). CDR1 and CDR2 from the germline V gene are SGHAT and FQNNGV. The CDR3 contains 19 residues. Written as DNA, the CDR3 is TGTGCTAGCAGCTTAGTAGTCCTACATGGTGATACCAGGGCCGGGGAGCTGTTTTTT. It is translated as CASSLVVLHGDTRAGELFF.

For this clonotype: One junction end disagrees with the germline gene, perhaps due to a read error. The CDR3 here is CSVGEETYVQYF. As DNA, the CDR3 is TGCAGCGTTGGAGAGGAAACCTACGTGCAGTACTTC. The chain employs TRBV29-1 and TRBJ2-7; D not certain. The CDR3 covers 12 residues. The germline CDR1 and CDR2 sequences are SQVTM and ANQGSEA.

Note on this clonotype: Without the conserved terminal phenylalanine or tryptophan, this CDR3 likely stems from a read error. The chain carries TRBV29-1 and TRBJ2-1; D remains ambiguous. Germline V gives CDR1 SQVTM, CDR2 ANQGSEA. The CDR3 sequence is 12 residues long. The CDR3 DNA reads TGCAGCGTTGAAAAGGCTTACAATGTGCAGTTCCTC. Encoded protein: CSVEKAYNVQFL.

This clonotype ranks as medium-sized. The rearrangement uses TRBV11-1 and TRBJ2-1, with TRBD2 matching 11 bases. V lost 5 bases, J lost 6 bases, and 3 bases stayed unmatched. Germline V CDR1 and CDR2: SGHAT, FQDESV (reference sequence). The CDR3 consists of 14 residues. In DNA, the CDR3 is TGTGCCAGCAGCCCGGGACTAGCGGTCAATGAGCAGTTCTTC. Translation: CASSPGLAVNEQFF.

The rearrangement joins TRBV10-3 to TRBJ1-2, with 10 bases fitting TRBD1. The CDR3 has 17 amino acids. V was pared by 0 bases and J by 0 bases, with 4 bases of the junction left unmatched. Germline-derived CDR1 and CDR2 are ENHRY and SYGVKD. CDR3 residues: CAISESTGGEPNYGYTF. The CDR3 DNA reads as TGTGCCATCAGTGAGTCGACAGGGGGCGAACCTAACTATGGCTACACCTTC.

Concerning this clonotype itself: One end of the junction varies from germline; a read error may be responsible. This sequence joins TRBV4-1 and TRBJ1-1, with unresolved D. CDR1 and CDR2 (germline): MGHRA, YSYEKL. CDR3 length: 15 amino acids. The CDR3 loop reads CASSTYYRWNSEAFF. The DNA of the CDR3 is TGCGCCAGCAGTACCTACTACAGATGGAACTCTGAAGCTTTCTTT.

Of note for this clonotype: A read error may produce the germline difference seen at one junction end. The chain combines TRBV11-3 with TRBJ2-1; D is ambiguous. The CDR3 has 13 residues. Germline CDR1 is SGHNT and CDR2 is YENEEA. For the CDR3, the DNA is TGTGCCAGCAACTTAGAATACAGACATGAGCGGTTCTTC. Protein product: CASNLEYRHERFF.